This T cell receptor (beta chain) was retrieved from a study of blood T cell repertoires in COVID-19. Sequencing was performed with immunoSEQ multiplex PCR; in TCRdb, only in-frame clones are kept and a portion is missing. The table lists more than 100,000 clones, 82% of them singletons, with around 4.5% in the top ten. This CDR3 spans 12 amino acids. Trimming took off 0 bases at V and 6 bases at J, with 3 bases between the two ends. Germline loops: CDR1 SGHRS, CDR2 YFSETQ. This clonotype was obtained from a woman between 65 and 79 years old with acute or convalescent COVID-19. The V call is TRBV5-1, the J call TRBJ2-2, with no clear D. The sample taken for sequencing was peripheral blood. This CDR3 is CASSLVSGELFF. In DNA form, the CDR3 reads TGCGCCAGCAGCTTGGTATCCGGGGAGCTGTTTTTT. The variable domain in full, with the rest retrieved from reference TRBV5-1 and TRBJ2-2, is KAGVTQTPRYLIKTRGQQVTLSCSPISGHRSVSWYQQTPGQGLQFLFEYFSETQRNKGNFPGRFSGRQFSNSRSEMNVSTLELGDSALYLCASSLVSGELFFGEGSRLTVL.